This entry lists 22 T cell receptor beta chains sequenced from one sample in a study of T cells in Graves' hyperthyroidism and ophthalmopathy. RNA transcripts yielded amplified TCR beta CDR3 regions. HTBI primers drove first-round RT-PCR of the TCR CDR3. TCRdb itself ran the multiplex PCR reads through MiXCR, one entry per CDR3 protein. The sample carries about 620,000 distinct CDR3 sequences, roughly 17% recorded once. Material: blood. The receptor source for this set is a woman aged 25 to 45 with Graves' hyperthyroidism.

The CDR3 DNA is TGTGCCAGCAGTTACAGTCGTAGGGTTGGGGCCAACGTCCTGACTTTC. It codes for CASSYSRRVGANVLTF. J is TRBJ2-6 and V is TRBV6-6; D unresolved. V was shortened by 2 bases and J by 3 bases, with 11 bases between the two germline ends. The germline V gene encodes CDR1 MNHNY and CDR2 SVGAGI (reference sequence). This CDR3 region has 16 residues.

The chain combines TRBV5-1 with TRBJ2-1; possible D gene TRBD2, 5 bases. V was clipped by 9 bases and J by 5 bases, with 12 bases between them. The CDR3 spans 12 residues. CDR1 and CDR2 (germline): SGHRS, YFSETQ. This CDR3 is CATGEHNNEQFF. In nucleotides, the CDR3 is TGCGCCACCGGGGAACATAACAATGAGCAGTTCTTC.

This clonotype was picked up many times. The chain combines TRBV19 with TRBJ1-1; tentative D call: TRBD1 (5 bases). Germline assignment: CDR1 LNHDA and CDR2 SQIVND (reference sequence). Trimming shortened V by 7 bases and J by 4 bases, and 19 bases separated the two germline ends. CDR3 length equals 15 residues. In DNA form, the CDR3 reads TGTGCCAGTACCACCACACTGGGGCTCGGCACTGAAGCTTTCTTT. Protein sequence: CASTTTLGLGTEAFF.

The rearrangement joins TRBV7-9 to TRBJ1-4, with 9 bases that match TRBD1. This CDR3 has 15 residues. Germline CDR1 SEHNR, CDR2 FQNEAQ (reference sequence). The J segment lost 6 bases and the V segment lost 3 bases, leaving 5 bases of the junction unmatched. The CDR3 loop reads CASSFLQGADEKLFF. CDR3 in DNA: TGTGCCAGCAGCTTCTTACAGGGGGCGGATGAAAAACTGTTTTTT.

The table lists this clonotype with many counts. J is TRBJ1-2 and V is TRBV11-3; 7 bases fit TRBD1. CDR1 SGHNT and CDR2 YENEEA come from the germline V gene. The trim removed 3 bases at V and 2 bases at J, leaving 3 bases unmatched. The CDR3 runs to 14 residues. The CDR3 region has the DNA TGTGCCAGCAGCTTGGAAGGGGGCAACTATGGCTACACCTTC. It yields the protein CASSLEGGNYGYTF.

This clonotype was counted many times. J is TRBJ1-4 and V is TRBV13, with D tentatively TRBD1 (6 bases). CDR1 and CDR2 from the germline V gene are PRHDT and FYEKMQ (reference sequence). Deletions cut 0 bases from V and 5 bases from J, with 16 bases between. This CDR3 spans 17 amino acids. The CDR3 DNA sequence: TGTGCCAGCAGCTTAGGATTATTGGGTCAGGGGAATGAAAAACTGTTTTTT. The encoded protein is CASSLGLLGQGNEKLFF.

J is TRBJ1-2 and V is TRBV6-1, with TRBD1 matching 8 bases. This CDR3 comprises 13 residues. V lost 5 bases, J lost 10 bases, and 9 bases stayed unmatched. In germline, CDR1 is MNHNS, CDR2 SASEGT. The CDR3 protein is CASSPTGAASYTF. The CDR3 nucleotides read TGTGCCAGCAGTCCGACAGGGGCGGCTTCCTACACCTTC.

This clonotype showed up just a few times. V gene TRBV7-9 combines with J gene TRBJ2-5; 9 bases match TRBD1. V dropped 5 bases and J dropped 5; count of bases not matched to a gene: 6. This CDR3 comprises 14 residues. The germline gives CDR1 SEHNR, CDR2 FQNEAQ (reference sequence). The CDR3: CASSPRDRVETQYF. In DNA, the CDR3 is TGTGCCAGCAGCCCCCGGGACAGGGTCGAGACCCAGTACTTC.

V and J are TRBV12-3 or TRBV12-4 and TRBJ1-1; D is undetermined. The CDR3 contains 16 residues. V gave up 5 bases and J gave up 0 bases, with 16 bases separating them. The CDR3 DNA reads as TGTGCCAGCAGTCAAGCGGGGTTCCCTTTGAACACTGAAGCTTTCTTT. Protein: CASSQAGFPLNTEAFF.

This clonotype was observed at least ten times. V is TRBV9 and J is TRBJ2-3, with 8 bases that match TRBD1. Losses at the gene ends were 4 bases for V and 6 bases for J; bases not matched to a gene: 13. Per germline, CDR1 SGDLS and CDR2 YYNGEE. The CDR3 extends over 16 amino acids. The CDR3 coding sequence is TGTGCCAGCAGCCTCACCGGACAGGGTAGTAGGGATACGCAGTATTTT. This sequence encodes CASSLTGQGSRDTQYF.

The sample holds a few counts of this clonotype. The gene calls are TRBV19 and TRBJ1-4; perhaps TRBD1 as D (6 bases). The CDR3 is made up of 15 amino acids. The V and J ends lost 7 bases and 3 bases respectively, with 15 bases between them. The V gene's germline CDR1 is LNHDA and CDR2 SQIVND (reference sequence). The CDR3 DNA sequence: TGTGCCAGTACGCCCGGGGGCTGGGCTAATGAAAAACTGTTTTTT. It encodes CASTPGGWANEKLFF.

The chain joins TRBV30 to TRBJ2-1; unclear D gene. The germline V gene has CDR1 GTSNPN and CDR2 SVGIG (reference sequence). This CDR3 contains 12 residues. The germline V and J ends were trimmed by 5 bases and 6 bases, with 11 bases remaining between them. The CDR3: CAWLVGANEQFF. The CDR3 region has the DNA TGTGCCTGGCTAGTGGGTGCCAATGAGCAGTTCTTC.

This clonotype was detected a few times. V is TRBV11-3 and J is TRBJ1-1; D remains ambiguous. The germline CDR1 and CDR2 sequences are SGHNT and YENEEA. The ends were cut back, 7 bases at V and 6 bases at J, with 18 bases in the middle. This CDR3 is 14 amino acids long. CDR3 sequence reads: CASTRAAGIPEAFF. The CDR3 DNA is TGTGCCAGCACCCGGGCGGCTGGTATACCTGAAGCTTTCTTT.

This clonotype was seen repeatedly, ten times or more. The CDR3 spells CSARLQGGEQFF. The CDR3 DNA reads TGCAGTGCTAGATTGCAGGGTGGTGAGCAGTTCTTC. The chain combines TRBV20-1 with TRBJ2-1; possible D gene TRBD1, 5 bases. V was clipped by 2 bases and J by 9 bases, with 11 bases between them. The V gene's germline CDR1 is DFQATT and CDR2 SNEGSKA (reference sequence). CDR3 length: 12 amino acids.

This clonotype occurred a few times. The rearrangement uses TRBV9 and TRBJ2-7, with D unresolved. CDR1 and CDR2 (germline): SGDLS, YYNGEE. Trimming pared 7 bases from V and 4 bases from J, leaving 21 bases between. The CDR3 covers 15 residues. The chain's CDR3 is CASALELQSDYEQYF. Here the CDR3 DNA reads TGTGCCAGCGCGTTAGAGTTACAGAGTGATTACGAGCAGTACTTC.

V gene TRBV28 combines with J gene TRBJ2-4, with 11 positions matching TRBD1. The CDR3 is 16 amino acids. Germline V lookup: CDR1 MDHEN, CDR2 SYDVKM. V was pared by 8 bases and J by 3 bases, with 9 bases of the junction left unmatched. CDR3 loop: CASLGQGALGKNIQYF. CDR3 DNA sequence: TGTGCCAGCCTCGGACAGGGGGCGCTGGGCAAAAACATTCAGTACTTC.

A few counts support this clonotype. In nucleotides, the CDR3 is TGTGCCACCAGCAGAGTAAACGCCTACAATGAGCAGTTCTTC. It is translated as CATSRVNAYNEQFF. The genes are TRBV15 and TRBJ2-1, with D unclear. This CDR3 is built from 14 residues. The germline CDR1 and CDR2 sequences are LNHNV and YYDKDF (reference sequence). With 1 base removed from V and 2 bases from J, the gap between germline ends came to 6 bases.

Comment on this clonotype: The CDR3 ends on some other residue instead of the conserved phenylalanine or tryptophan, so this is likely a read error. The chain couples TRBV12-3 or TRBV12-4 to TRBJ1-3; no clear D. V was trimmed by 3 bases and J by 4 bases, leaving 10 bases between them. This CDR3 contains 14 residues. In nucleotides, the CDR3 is TGTGCCAGCAGTTTTGGTAAAGAAGGAAACACCATATATTCT. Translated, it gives CASSFGKEGNTIYS.

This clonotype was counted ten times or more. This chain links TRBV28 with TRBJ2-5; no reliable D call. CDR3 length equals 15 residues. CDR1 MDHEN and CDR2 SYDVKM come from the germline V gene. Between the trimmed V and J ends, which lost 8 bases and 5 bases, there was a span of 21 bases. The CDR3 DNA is TGTGCCAGCGATACCTCAGCTCTTCGAAGGGAGACCCAGTACTTC. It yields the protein CASDTSALRRETQYF.

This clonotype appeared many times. CDR3 protein: CASSPRSFSYNEQFF. The CDR3 DNA is TGTGCCAGCAGTCCCCGGTCGTTCTCCTACAATGAGCAGTTCTTC. This chain joins TRBV28 and TRBJ2-1, with no clear D. The CDR3 has 15 residues. V was cut by 5 bases and J by 0 bases, with 11 bases left in between. Looked up from germline, CDR1 is MDHEN and CDR2 is SYDVKM.

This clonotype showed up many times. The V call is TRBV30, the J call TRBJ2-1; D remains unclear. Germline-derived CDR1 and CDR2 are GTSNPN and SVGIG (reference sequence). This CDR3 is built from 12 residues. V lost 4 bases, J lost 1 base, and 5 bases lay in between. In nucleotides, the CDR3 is TGTGCCTGGATAGGGTCCTACAATGAGCAGTTCTTC. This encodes CAWIGSYNEQFF.

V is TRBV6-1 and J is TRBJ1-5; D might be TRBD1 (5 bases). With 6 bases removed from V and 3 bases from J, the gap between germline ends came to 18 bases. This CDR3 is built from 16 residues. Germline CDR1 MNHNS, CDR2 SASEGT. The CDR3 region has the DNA TGTGCCAGCAGACGGACACAGACCGGATACAATCAGCCCCAGCATTTT. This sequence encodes CASRRTQTGYNQPQHF.